This TCR beta chain appears in the sequencing data of a study of T cell changes during pregnancy in multiple sclerosis. The protocol was immunoSEQ multiplex PCR, while the TCRdb copy is restricted to in-frame clones and leaves out a portion. The table lists fewer than 60,000 clones, 90% of them singletons. The sequencing here drew on peripheral blood, taken in the third trimester of pregnancy. This TCR was sampled from a female donor in good health, enrolled as a control in a pregnancy study.

The DNA for the CDR3 is TGTGCCAGCAGCCTACAGGGGGCTGCTGATTCACCCCTCCACTTT. Encoded protein: CASSLQGAADSPLHF. The chain combines TRBV6-1 with TRBJ1-6; 9 bases are shared with TRBD1. The CDR3 runs 15 residues. The V gene end was trimmed by 6 bases and the J gene end by 8 bases; junction bases not matched to a gene: 8. CDR1 and CDR2 (germline): MNHNS, SASEGT.